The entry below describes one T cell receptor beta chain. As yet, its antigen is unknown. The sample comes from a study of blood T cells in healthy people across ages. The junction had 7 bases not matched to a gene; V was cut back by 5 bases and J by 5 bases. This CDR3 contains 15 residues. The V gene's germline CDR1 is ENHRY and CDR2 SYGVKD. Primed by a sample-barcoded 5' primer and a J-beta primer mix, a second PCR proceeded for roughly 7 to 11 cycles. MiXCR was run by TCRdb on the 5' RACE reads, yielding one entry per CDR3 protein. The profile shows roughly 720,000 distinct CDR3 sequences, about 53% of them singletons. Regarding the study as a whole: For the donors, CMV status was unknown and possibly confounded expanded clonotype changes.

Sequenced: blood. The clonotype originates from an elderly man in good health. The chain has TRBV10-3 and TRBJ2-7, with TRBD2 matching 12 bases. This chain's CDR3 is CAISRLAGVSDEQYF. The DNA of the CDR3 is TGTGCCATCAGTCGACTAGCGGGAGTATCCGACGAGCAGTACTTC.